A selection of T cell receptor beta chains follows, all from one sample in a study of blood T cells in healthy people across ages. MiXCR, applied by TCRdb to the 5' RACE reads, yields one record per CDR3 protein. The sample lists around 690,000 distinct CDR3 sequences, approximately 50% seen once, with more than 35% in the top ten. Sequencing was carried out using blood. Every receptor here comes from a man in his sixties in good health. The conserved cysteine and the conserved F or W are not part of the CDR3 here. The size field is filled for only some rows; it gives once, few, many or a size class.

clone size: once
V gene: TRBV6-2/TRBV6-3
CDR3 protein: ATVKDRNYGYT

clone size: few
V gene: TRBV29-1
CDR3 protein: SGRTSRDTQY

clone size: few
V gene: TRBV6-5
CDR3 protein: ASSLFSYNSPLH

clone size: .
V gene: TRBV12-3/TRBV12-4
CDR3 protein: AVAQGGANVLT

clone size: .
V gene: TRBV7-9
CDR3 protein: ASSSHQGSYEQY

clone size: .
V gene: TRBV9
CDR3 protein: ASSGSGTITSGANVLT

clone size: .
V gene: TRBV7-9
CDR3 protein: ASSFTGAMREQY

clone size: .
V gene: TRBV7-8
CDR3 protein: ASSRGQGLGEQF

clone size: once
V gene: TRBV7-2
CDR3 protein: ASSLGTQGITETQY

clone size: once
V gene: TRBV6-5
CDR3 protein: ASGNYAGGVNEQF

clone size: .
V gene: TRBV6-7
CDR3 protein: ASSYGWTAQYQEAF

clone size: .
V gene: TRBV5-1
CDR3 protein: ASSPSSGSSYEQY

clone size: .
V gene: TRBV5-1
CDR3 protein: ASSLASGPETQY

clone size: few
V gene: TRBV29-1
CDR3 protein: SASGVSTDTQY

clone size: few
V gene: TRBV20-1
CDR3 protein: SARSPGTGGYEQY

clone size: once
V gene: TRBV20-1
CDR3 protein: SAQGPANSPLH

clone size: .
V gene: TRBV28
CDR3 protein: ASSLQGGQRTDTQY

clone size: few
V gene: TRBV10-3
CDR3 protein: AISPAARSGLASYEQY

clone size: .
V gene: TRBV7-2
CDR3 protein: ASTLGGGARETQY

clone size: .
V gene: TRBV5-8
CDR3 protein: ASIPTGGYEQY

clone size: .
V gene: TRBV4-1
CDR3 protein: ASSQGAGMNTEAF

clone size: many
V gene: TRBV11-2
CDR3 protein: ASSLASYEQY

clone size: many
V gene: TRBV5-1
CDR3 protein: ASSWTAGSYTEAF

clone size: .
V gene: TRBV3-1
CDR3 protein: ASSQASSRASGEQY

clone size: .
V gene: TRBV20-1
CDR3 protein: SARERQGLSYEQY

clone size: .
V gene: TRBV12-3/TRBV12-4
CDR3 protein: ASSQDVTGEQY

clone size: .
V gene: TRBV20-1
CDR3 protein: SASRGDYSNQPQH

clone size: .
V gene: TRBV3-1
CDR3 protein: ASSQDWRQGQGGYT

clone size: .
V gene: TRBV13
CDR3 protein: ASKEAGGLDTQY

clone size: .
V gene: TRBV27
CDR3 protein: ASSPGQGTNNQPQH

clone size: .
V gene: TRBV6-2/TRBV6-3
CDR3 protein: ASTPADRGETQY

clone size: .
V gene: TRBV9
CDR3 protein: ASSVAQGVHNEQF

clone size: few
V gene: TRBV5-6
CDR3 protein: ASSLGAGPGELF

clone size: .
V gene: TRBV29-1
CDR3 protein: SGTLAGVVDEQF

clone size: .
V gene: TRBV20-1
CDR3 protein: SAFGTSGGYEQY

clone size: .
V gene: TRBV15
CDR3 protein: ATSRPGHDKETQY

clone size: few
V gene: TRBV5-1
CDR3 protein: ASSTQGYNSPLH

clone size: .
V gene: TRBV4-1
CDR3 protein: ASSQETGEGYEQY

clone size: .
V gene: TRBV5-1
CDR3 protein: ASSLDKDTQY

clone size: .
V gene: TRBV29-1
CDR3 protein: SVLPAAEAF

clone size: .
V gene: TRBV6-1
CDR3 protein: ASSGGSSKETQY

clone size: .
V gene: TRBV6-1
CDR3 protein: ASSEAWGRAF

clone size: few
V gene: TRBV10-3
CDR3 protein: AISDSSYNEQF

clone size: .
V gene: TRBV2
CDR3 protein: ASRSEGTVFNYGYT

clone size: .
V gene: TRBV6-6
CDR3 protein: ASKASGSTDTQY

clone size: .
V gene: TRBV24-1
CDR3 protein: ATSDPYGAGAKSESTDTQY

clone size: few
V gene: TRBV2
CDR3 protein: ASRGDPSGNTIY

clone size: .
V gene: TRBV20-1
CDR3 protein: SARNPLAEGKETQY

clone size: .
V gene: TRBV28
CDR3 protein: ASPRDGCWPFSKNIQY

clone size: .
V gene: TRBV19
CDR3 protein: ASSSDRDSEQY

clone size: .
V gene: TRBV11-2
CDR3 protein: ASSLAGARDQPQH

clone size: .
V gene: TRBV2
CDR3 protein: ASSDPAGTYEQY

clone size: many
V gene: TRBV21-1
CDR3 protein: ASSKASGNTIY

clone size: .
V gene: TRBV10-3
CDR3 protein: AISDQMGYEQY

clone size: .
V gene: TRBV12-3/TRBV12-4
CDR3 protein: ASSFQDFLNIQY

clone size: .
V gene: TRBV20-1
CDR3 protein: SAARRTGGTGELF

clone size: once
V gene: TRBV2
CDR3 protein: ASSDSYEAF

clone size: .
V gene: TRBV4-1
CDR3 protein: ASGPLAGTYEQY

clone size: few
V gene: TRBV12-3/TRBV12-4
CDR3 protein: ASSLSAGGYT